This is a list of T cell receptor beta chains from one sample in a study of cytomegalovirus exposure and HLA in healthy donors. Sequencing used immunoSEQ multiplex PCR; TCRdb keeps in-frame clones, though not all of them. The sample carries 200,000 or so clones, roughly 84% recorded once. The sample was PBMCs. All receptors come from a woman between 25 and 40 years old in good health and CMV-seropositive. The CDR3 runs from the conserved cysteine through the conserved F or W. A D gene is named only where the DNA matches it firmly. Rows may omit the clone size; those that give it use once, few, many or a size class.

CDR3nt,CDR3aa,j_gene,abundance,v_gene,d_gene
TGTGCCAGCAGCCCAAGTGAGGCTAGCGAAGAATACGAGCAGTACTTC,CASSPSEASEEYEQYF,TRBJ2-7,NA,TRBV7-6,NA
TGTGCCAGCAGCTTCGGGACAGACGGCTACACCTTC,CASSFGTDGYTF,TRBJ1-2,NA,TRBV7-9,TRBD1
TGTGCCAGCAGCCCCAGAGGAGGGGCTACCTACGAGCAGTACTTC,CASSPRGGATYEQYF,TRBJ2-7,NA,TRBV7-2,NA
TGCGCCAGCAGCTTGGCTGCGGGAGTATTTTACAATGAGCAGTTCTTC,CASSLAAGVFYNEQFF,TRBJ2-1,NA,TRBV5-1,TRBD2
TGTGCCAGCAGACGGGACAGGGAAGATGGAAACACCATATATTTT,CASRRDREDGNTIYF,TRBJ1-3,NA,TRBV6-5,TRBD1
TGTGCCAGTAGTCTAGCGGGAGCGTATGAGCAGTTCTTC,CASSLAGAYEQFF,TRBJ2-1,NA,TRBV19,TRBD2
TGCGCCAGCAGCCCCGCTAGTGAGGGCTACGAGCAGTACTTC,CASSPASEGYEQYF,TRBJ2-7,NA,TRBV5-1,NA
TGTGCCAGCAGCCAGCCTACAGGGAGTGGAGGCTACACCTTC,CASSQPTGSGGYTF,TRBJ1-2,NA,TRBV7-8,NA
TGCGCCAGCAGCTTGGTAGACTTGAACACTGAAGCTTTCTTT,CASSLVDLNTEAFF,TRBJ1-1,NA,TRBV5-1,NA
TGTGCCAGCAGTGAATTAGCGGGAGTAACAGATACGCAGTATTTT,CASSELAGVTDTQYF,TRBJ2-3,once,TRBV25-1,TRBD2
TGTGCCAGCAGCGCTAGCGGGTCCTACGAGCAGTACTTC,CASSASGSYEQYF,TRBJ2-7,few,TRBV6-5,TRBD2
TGTGCCAGCAGTTCCGGGACTAGGAGGGACACAGATACGCAGTATTTT,CASSSGTRRDTDTQYF,TRBJ2-3,NA,TRBV27,TRBD2